The clone carrying this T cell receptor beta chain is a singleton in its sample. The antigen remains undetermined. Data came from immunoSEQ multiplex PCR; TCRdb stores just in-frame clones and leaves some out. The data hold about 160,000 clones, with around nine tenths observed a single time. Germline loops: CDR1 MNHEY, CDR2 SMNVEV (reference sequence). The CDR3 runs 15 residues. V lost 6 bases to trimming and J lost 6 bases, with 21 bases between them. These data are taken from a study of cytomegalovirus exposure and HLA in healthy donors. General observations from the study: Some public TCRs appeared in many individuals, while most sequences were rare. The CMV antigen specificity of a few CMV-associated chains was confirmed through in vitro analysis. Overall, some 160 TCR beta chains were annotated as cytomegalovirus-associated.

Donors came from a validation cohort of about 110 subjects, distinct from the first 666-subject cohort. Input material: PBMCs. V gene TRBV27 combines with J gene TRBJ2-7; possibly TRBD2 for D (5 bases). This receptor was identified in a young woman in good health and CMV-seropositive. CDR3 residues: CASSTLEGSKGEQYF. The DNA of the CDR3 is TGTGCCAGCAGCACCCTAGAGGGATCAAAGGGCGAGCAGTACTTC.